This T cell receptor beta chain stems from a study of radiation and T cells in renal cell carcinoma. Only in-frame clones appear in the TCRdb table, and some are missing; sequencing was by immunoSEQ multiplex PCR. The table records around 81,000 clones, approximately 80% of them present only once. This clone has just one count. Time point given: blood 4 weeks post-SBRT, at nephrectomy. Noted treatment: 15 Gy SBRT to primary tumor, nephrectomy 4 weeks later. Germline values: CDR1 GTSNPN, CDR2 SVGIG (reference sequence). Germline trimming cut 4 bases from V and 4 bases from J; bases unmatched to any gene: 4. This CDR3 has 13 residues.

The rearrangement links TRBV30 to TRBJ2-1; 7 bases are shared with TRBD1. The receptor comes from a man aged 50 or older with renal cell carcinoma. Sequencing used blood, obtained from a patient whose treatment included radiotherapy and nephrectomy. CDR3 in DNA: TGTGCCTGGAACAGGGGTAGATACAATGAGCAGTTCTTC. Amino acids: CAWNRGRYNEQFF.